These T cell receptor beta chains were read from a single sample in a study of CD8+ T cells in alopecia areata. The assay was immunoSEQ multiplex PCR, and TCRdb's table has in-frame clones only and misses some. Of 95,000 to 120,000 clones in the sample, 45% to 65% were seen once. Source: CD4+ T cells sorted from blood, taken at week 24, from a patient treated with tofacitinib. The receptor source for this set is a human donor with alopecia areata. Both conserved end residues are part of each CDR3. The D gene is left open where the match is weak. Some rows mark clone size as missing; the rest say once, few, many or name a class of expanded clone.

d_call | j_call | cdr3_length | clone_size | v_call | cdr3_aa | cdr3_nt
NA | TRBJ2-5 | 14 | NA | TRBV10-3 | CAISGYTGIGTQYF | TGTGCCATCAGTGGATACACAGGGATCGGGACCCAGTACTTC
NA | TRBJ2-3 | 17 | few | TRBV19 | CASSTQHRRISTDTQYF | TGTGCCAGTAGTACCCAACACAGGAGGATCAGCACAGATACGCAGTATTTT
TRBD2 | TRBJ2-7 | 13 | NA | TRBV7-2 | CASSPGVAGVQYF | TGTGCCAGCAGCCCTGGAGTAGCGGGGGTGCAGTACTTC
TRBD1 | TRBJ1-6 | 17 | NA | TRBV19 | CASTPNGAAGGRSPLHF | TGTGCCAGTACTCCAAATGGGGCAGCAGGGGGCCGTTCACCCCTCCACTTT
NA | TRBJ2-4 | 13 | NA | TRBV4-1 | CASSPRTPDIQYF | TGCGCCAGCAGCCCCCGGACCCCGGACATTCAGTACTTC
TRBD2 | TRBJ2-5 | 16 | NA | TRBV6-5 | CASSYSNPGLGETQYF | TGTGCCAGCAGTTACTCCAACCCGGGACTAGGAGAGACCCAGTACTTC
NA | TRBJ2-3 | 12 | NA | TRBV6-5 | CASSSSTDTQYF | TGTGCCAGCAGTTCATCAACAGATACGCAGTATTTT
NA | TRBJ2-5 | 11 | few | TRBV29-1 | CSVRAAEAQYF | TGCAGCGTTCGGGCGGCAGAGGCCCAGTACTTC
NA | TRBJ1-5 | 13 | NA | TRBV4-3 | CATSGGVGQPQHF | TGCGCCACCAGCGGGGGGGTAGGTCAGCCCCAGCATTTT
NA | TRBJ1-5 | 13 | many | TRBV7-2 | CASSVRGDQPQHF | TGTGCCAGCAGCGTAAGGGGAGATCAGCCCCAGCATTTT
TRBD1 | TRBJ1-4 | 17 | few | TRBV29-1 | CSALSGTGVSANEKLFF | TGCAGCGCCTTGTCCGGGACAGGCGTGTCTGCTAATGAAAAACTGTTTTTT
NA | TRBJ1-2 | 15 | NA | TRBV2 | CASSEEGSANYGYTF | TGTGCCAGCAGTGAAGAGGGATCGGCTAACTATGGCTACACCTTC
NA | TRBJ2-6 | 14 | few | TRBV6-6 | CASSPGAGANVLTF | TGTGCCAGCAGTCCAGGGGCTGGGGCCAACGTCCTGACTTTC
TRBD1 | TRBJ1-2 | 13 | NA | TRBV5-1 | CASRPGQSYGYTF | TGCGCCAGCAGACCGGGACAGAGCTATGGCTACACCTTC
TRBD2 | TRBJ2-3 | 15 | NA | TRBV19 | CASSRTSGGTDTQYF | TGTGCCAGTAGCCGGACTAGCGGAGGCACAGATACGCAGTATTTT
NA | TRBJ2-1 | 10 | NA | TRBV29-1 | CSGTGNEQFF | TGCAGCGGTACGGGCAATGAGCAGTTCTTC
NA | TRBJ2-7 | 13 | NA | TRBV7-3 | CASSFLGGYEQYF | TGTGCCAGCAGCTTCCTTGGGGGGTACGAGCAGTACTTC
NA | TRBJ2-7 | 14 | NA | TRBV27 | CASSFQDITYEQYF | TGTGCCAGCAGTTTTCAAGACATCACCTACGAGCAGTACTTC
NA | TRBJ1-6 | 14 | NA | TRBV23-1 | CASHRERGNSPLHF | TGCGCCAGTCACAGGGAGAGAGGAAATTCACCCCTCCACTTT
NA | TRBJ2-7 | 16 | NA | TRBV7-2 | CASSLQSGQGVYEQYF | TGTGCCAGCAGCTTACAGTCCGGTCAGGGTGTCTACGAGCAGTACTTC
TRBD1 | TRBJ2-5 | 12 | NA | TRBV7-2 | CASSPDRGAQYF | TGTGCCAGCAGCCCGGACAGGGGGGCCCAGTACTTC
TRBD1 | TRBJ2-2 | 15 | few | TRBV7-2 | CASSVRQGNTGELFF | TGTGCCAGCAGCGTCCGACAGGGGAACACCGGGGAGCTGTTTTTT
TRBD1 | TRBJ1-6 | 15 | NA | TRBV4-3 | CASSQVPGGNSPLHF | TGCGCCAGCAGCCAAGTTCCAGGGGGGAATTCACCCCTCCACTTT
NA | TRBJ2-6 | 14 | NA | TRBV11-2 | CASSPTQGANVLTF | TGTGCCAGCAGTCCGACACAGGGGGCCAACGTCCTGACTTTC
NA | TRBJ2-6 | 13 | few | TRBV6-6 | CASRRAGANVLTF | TGTGCCAGCAGGAGGGCTGGGGCCAACGTCCTGACTTTC
NA | TRBJ1-1 | 12 | NA | TRBV5-6 | CASSPQGFGAFF | TGTGCCAGCAGCCCCCAGGGTTTTGGGGCTTTCTTT
NA | TRBJ2-5 | 13 | NA | TRBV7-2 | CASSRGTLETQYF | TGTGCCAGCAGCCGAGGGACTCTCGAGACCCAGTACTTC
NA | TRBJ1-6 | 15 | NA | TRBV11-2 | CASSLRPGSGSPLHF | TGTGCCAGCAGCTTACGACCAGGGTCCGGTTCACCCCTCCACTTT
NA | TRBJ2-7 | 13 | NA | TRBV18 | CASSPPVSYEQYF | TGTGCCAGCTCACCACCGGTTTCCTACGAGCAGTACTTC
NA | TRBJ2-7 | 12 | few | TRBV29-1 | CSFMGVTYEQYF | TGCAGCTTTATGGGGGTCACCTACGAGCAGTACTTC
NA | TRBJ1-1 | 12 | NA | TRBV29-1 | CSVVPVNTEAFF | TGCAGCGTTGTTCCGGTGAACACTGAAGCTTTCTTT
NA | TRBJ1-1 | 14 | few | TRBV6-5 | CASSYSTGRTEAFF | TGTGCCAGCAGTTACTCGACAGGACGGACTGAAGCTTTCTTT
NA | TRBJ1-5 | 15 | few | TRBV7-8 | CASSLNGRANQPQHF | TGTGCCAGCAGCCTTAACGGTAGGGCCAATCAGCCCCAGCATTTT
TRBD1 | TRBJ2-5 | 14 | NA | TRBV11-2 | CASSLRQGQETQYF | TGTGCCAGCAGCCTGAGACAGGGCCAAGAGACCCAGTACTTC